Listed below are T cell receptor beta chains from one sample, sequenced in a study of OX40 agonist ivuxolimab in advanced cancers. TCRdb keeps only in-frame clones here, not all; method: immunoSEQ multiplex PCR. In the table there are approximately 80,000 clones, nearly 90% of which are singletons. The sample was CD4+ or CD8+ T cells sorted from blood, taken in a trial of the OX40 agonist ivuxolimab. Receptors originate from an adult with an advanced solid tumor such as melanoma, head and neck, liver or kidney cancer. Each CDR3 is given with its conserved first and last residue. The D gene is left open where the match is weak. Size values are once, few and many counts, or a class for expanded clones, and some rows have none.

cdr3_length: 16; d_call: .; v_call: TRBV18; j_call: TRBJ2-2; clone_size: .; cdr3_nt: TGTGCCAGCTCACCATTCAGCACGGCGAACACCGGGGAGCTGTTTTTT; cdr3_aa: CASSPFSTANTGELFF
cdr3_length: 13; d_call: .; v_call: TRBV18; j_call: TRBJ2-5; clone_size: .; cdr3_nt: TGTGCCAGCTCACTCCAGGCCCAAGAGACCCAGTACTTC; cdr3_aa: CASSLQAQETQYF
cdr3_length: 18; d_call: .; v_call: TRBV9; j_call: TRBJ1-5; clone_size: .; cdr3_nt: TGTGCCAGCAGCCCTGGCCTAGAACAGGGAGGGCCCGGGCAGCCCCAGCATTTT; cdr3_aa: CASSPGLEQGGPGQPQHF
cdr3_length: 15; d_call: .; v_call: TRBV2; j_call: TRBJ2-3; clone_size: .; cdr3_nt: TGTGCCAGCAGCAAAGTAACGGGCGTTGGAGATACGCAGTATTTT; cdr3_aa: CASSKVTGVGDTQYF
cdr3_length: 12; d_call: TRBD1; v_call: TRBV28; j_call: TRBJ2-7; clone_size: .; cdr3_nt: TGTGCCAGCAGCATTACAGGGGCCGAGCAGTACTTC; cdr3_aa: CASSITGAEQYF
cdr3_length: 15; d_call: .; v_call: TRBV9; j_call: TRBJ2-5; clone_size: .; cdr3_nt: TGTGCCAGCAGCGTAGTCGGGGGTGTACAAGAGACCCAGTACTTC; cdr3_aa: CASSVVGGVQETQYF
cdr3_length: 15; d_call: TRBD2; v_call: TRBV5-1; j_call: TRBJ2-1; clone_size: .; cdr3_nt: TGCGCCAGCAGCTTGACTAGCGGTGCATACAATGAGCAGTTCTTC; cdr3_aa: CASSLTSGAYNEQFF
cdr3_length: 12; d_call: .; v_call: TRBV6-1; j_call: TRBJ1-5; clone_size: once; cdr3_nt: TGTGCCAGCAGCGGGGGGTACCAGCCCCAGCATTTT; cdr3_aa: CASSGGYQPQHF
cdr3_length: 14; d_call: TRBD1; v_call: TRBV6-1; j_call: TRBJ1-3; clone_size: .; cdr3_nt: TGTGCCAGCAGTTATACAGGGGTTGGAAACACCATATATTTT; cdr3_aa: CASSYTGVGNTIYF
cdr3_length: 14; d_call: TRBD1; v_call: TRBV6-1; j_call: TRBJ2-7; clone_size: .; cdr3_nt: TGTGCCAGCAGTAATACAGGGGGCGGCTACGAGCAGTACTTC; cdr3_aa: CASSNTGGGYEQYF
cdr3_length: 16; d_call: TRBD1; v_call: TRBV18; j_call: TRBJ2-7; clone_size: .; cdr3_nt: TGTGCCAGCTCCCTTATAGGACAGGGTGAGAAGTACGAGCAGTACTTC; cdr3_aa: CASSLIGQGEKYEQYF
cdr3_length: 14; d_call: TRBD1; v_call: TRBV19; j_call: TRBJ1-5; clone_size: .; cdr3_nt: TGTGCCAGTAGTTGGGACAGCGCAAATCAGCCCCAGCATTTT; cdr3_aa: CASSWDSANQPQHF
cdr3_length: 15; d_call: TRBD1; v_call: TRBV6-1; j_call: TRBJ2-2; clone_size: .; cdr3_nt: TGTGCCAGTTCCCGGGACAGGGTAATGGCCGGGGAGCTGTTTTTT; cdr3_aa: CASSRDRVMAGELFF
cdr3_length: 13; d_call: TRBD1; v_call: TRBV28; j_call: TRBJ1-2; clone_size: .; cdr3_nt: TGTGCCAGCGCCCGGGACAGGGTGTATGGCTACACCTTC; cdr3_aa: CASARDRVYGYTF
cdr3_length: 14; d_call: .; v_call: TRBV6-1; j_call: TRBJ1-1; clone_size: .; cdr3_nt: TGTGCCAGCAGTGAAAAGGGTGGTGCCGGGTTGGCTTTCTTT; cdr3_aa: CASSEKGGAGLAFF
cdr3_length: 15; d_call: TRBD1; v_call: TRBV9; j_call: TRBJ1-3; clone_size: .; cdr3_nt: TGTGCCAGCGGCGGACAGGGACGCTCTGGAAACACCATATATTTT; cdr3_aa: CASGGQGRSGNTIYF
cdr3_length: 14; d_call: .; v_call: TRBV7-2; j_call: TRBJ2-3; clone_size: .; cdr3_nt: TGTGCCAGCAGCTTACTACTAGCTACAGATACGCAGTATTTT; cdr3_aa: CASSLLLATDTQYF
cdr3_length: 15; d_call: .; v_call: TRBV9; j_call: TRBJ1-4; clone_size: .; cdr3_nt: TGTGCCAGCAGCACCACAGGGACCGTACTTGAAAAACTGTTTTTT; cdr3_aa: CASSTTGTVLEKLFF
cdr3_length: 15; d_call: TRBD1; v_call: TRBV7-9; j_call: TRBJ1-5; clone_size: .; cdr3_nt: TGTGCCAGCAGCTTAGGGACAGGGACCAATCAGCCCCAGCATTTT; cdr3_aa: CASSLGTGTNQPQHF
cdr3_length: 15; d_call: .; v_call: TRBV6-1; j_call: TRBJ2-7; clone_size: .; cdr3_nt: TGTGCCAGCAGTGAGGCTGCACCCCCCTCTTACGAGCAGTACTTC; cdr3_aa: CASSEAAPPSYEQYF
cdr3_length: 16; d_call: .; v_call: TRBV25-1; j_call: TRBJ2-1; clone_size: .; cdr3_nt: TGTGCCAGCAGTGAATTGGATGACCGGGCTCACAATGAGCAGTTCTTC; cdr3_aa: CASSELDDRAHNEQFF
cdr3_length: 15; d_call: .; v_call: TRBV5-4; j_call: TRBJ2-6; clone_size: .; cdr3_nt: TGTGCCAGCAGCTTGGGCGGCTCTGGGGCCAACGTCCTGACTTTC; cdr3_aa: CASSLGGSGANVLTF
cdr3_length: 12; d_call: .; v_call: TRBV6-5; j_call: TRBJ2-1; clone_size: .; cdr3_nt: TGTGCCAGCAGTCAGAGACGAGGGGAGCAGTTCTTC; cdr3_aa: CASSQRRGEQFF
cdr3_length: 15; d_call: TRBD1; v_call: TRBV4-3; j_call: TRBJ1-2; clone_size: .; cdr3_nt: TGCGCCAGCAGCCCGCCGGGACAGACGTTTCATGGCTACACCTTC; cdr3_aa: CASSPPGQTFHGYTF
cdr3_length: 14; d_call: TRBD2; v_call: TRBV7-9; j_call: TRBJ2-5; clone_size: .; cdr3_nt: TGTGCCAGCAGCTTAGGACTAGCGCAAGAGACCCAGTACTTC; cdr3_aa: CASSLGLAQETQYF
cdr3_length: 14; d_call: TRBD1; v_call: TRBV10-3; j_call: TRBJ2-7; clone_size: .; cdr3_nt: TGTGCCATCAGTACCCGACAGGGCGAATACGAGCAGTACTTC; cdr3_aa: CAISTRQGEYEQYF
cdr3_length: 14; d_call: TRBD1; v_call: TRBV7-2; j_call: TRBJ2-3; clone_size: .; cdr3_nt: TGTGCCAGCAGACCGGACAGGGGGGGAGATACGCAGTATTTT; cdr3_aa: CASRPDRGGDTQYF
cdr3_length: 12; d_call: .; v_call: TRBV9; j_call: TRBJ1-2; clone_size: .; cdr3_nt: TGTGCCAGCAGCCCCCGAACGGGTGGCTACACCTTC; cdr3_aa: CASSPRTGGYTF
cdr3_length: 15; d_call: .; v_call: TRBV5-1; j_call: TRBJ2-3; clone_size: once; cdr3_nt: TGCGCCAGCAGCTCCCCCAGCGGAAGCACAGATACGCAGTATTTT; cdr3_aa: CASSSPSGSTDTQYF
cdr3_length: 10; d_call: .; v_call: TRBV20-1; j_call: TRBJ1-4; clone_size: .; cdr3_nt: TGCAGTGCCGACGGTGGGAAACTGTTTTTT; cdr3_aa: CSADGGKLFF
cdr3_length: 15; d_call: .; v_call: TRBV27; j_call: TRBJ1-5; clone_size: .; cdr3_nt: TGTGCCAGCAGTACGAATCCACGGAGCGGTCAGCCCCAGCATTTT; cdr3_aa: CASSTNPRSGQPQHF
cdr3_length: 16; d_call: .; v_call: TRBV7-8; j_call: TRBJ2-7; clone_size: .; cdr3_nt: TGTGCCAGCAGCTCACCGTGGGGAGGCCTATCCTACGAGCAGTACTTC; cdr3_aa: CASSSPWGGLSYEQYF
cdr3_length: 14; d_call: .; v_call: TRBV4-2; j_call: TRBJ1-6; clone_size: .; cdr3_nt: TGTGCCAGCAGCCAAGATCCCCGAAATTCACCCCTCCACTTT; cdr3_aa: CASSQDPRNSPLHF
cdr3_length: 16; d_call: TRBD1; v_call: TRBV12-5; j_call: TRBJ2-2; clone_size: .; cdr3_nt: TGTGCTAGTGCCCGTGGGACAGGAGTAAACACCGGGGAGCTGTTTTTT; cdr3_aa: CASARGTGVNTGELFF
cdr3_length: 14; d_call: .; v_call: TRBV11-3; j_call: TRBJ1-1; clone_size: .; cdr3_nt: TGTGCCAGCAGCGAAGGGGCAGTACACACTGAAGCTTTCTTT; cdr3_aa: CASSEGAVHTEAFF
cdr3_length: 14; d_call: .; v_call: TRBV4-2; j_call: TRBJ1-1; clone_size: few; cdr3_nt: TGTGCCAGCAGCCAAGGCCGGCTCACCACTGAAGCTTTCTTT; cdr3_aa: CASSQGRLTTEAFF
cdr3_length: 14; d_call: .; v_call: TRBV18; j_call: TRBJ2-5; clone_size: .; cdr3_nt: TGTGCCAGCTCACCATCGTCTCCGCGGGAGACCCAGTACTTC; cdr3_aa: CASSPSSPRETQYF